What follows are 3 T cell receptor beta chains derived from one specimen sequenced in a study of patients and donors after allogeneic stem cell transplantation (dated by TCRdb to 2018 to 2021). Receptors were amplified or captured by RT-PCR. Sequenced using a NextSeq 550. Starting from the raw public reads, TCRdb applied fastp trimming at Q25, assembled clones with MiXCR and retained in-frame beta chains. Each entry merges the rows of one CDR3 protein and shows their most common DNA and genes. Here the sample has 150,000 or so distinct CDR3 sequences; approximately 24% occur a single time. 20% to 30% of the sample is in the top ten clones. What was sequenced was blood, either unsorted or a sorted T cell fraction (not recorded which). These receptors all stem from a human donor who was either an allogeneic HSCT recipient or a stem cell or donor lymphocyte infusion donor (not recorded which). It is not recorded whose cells these are; they may come from a transplant donor.

V gene TRBV12-3 or TRBV12-4 combines with J gene TRBJ2-1; 7 positions agree with TRBD1. CDR3 length equals 14 residues. Trimming cost V 5 bases and J 9 bases; bases outside gene matches: 10. Written as DNA, the CDR3 is TGTGCCAGCAGTCAACAGGGGTTAATAGGTGAGCAGTTCTTC. This codes for CASSQQGLIGEQFF.

The chain uses TRBV5-1 and TRBJ1-1; TRBD1 matches 8 bases. CDR1 SGHRS and CDR2 YFSETQ come from the germline V gene. V lost 9 bases to trimming and J lost 7 bases; unmatched junction nucleotides: 11. The CDR3 is made up of 13 amino acids. This chain's CDR3 is CATRTGRDGEAFF. For the CDR3, the DNA is TGCGCCACCCGGACAGGGAGGGATGGTGAAGCTTTCTTT.

This clonotype was found a few times. V gene TRBV11-2 combines with J gene TRBJ1-1; possibly TRBD1 for D (6 bases). This CDR3 spans 13 amino acids. The germline V and J ends were trimmed by 3 bases and 7 bases, with 12 bases remaining between them. Germline V CDR1 and CDR2: SGHAT, FQNNGV. Here the CDR3 reads CASSLDRLNEAFF. CDR3 DNA: TGTGCCAGCAGCTTGGACAGACTAAATGAAGCTTTCTTT.